This passage covers 28 T cell receptor beta chains from one sample sequenced in a study of T cells expressing NK-cell markers. Following a re-call of the 5' RACE reads, TCRdb has one entry per CDR3 protein and lacks DNA. This sample contains some 280,000 distinct CDR3 sequences. Sequencing was done on a sample of blood T cells: a sorted CD56 or NKG2C T cell subset, CD4+ or CD8+ T cells, or bulk PBMC T cells (not recorded which). Receptors were obtained from a man aged 18 to 29 in good health.

The chain uses TRBV7-2 and TRBJ1-1; TCRdb designates TRBD1, a call that cannot be tested without DNA. Germline V CDR1 and CDR2: SGHTA, FQGNSA. This CDR3 contains 14 residues. The CDR3 protein is CASSYQGASTEAFF.

The chain couples TRBV12-3 or TRBV12-4 to TRBJ2-1; checking the TCRdb D call of TRBD2 is not possible without DNA. This CDR3 contains 13 residues. The CDR3 protein is CASSLTSGSRGFF.

This chain links TRBV5-1 with TRBJ1-1. The germline CDR1 and CDR2 sequences are SGHRS and YFSETQ. The CDR3 loop spans 13 amino acids. The CDR3 sequence: CASVPPAGAEAFF.

V is TRBV20-1 and J is TRBJ1-5; TCRdb's D call, TRBD1, is unchecked because there is no DNA. This CDR3 has 17 amino acids. CDR1 is DFQATT and CDR2 is SNEGSKA in the germline V gene (reference sequence). Here the CDR3 reads CSARNFLRDRSNQPQHF.

The chain is built from TRBV15 and TRBJ2-3; lacking DNA, the TRBD1 call made by TCRdb goes unchecked. The CDR3 contains 17 residues. Germline V CDR1 and CDR2: LNHNV, YYDKDF (reference sequence). CDR3 protein: CATSSYGRAASTDTQYF.

V and J are TRBV10-3 and TRBJ2-7; there is no DNA to check the TCRdb D call of TRBD2. Germline V gene lookup returns CDR1 ENHRY and CDR2 SYGVKD. The CDR3 is 14 residues long. The CDR3 reads CAISDWASNYEQYF.

The genes are TRBV27 and TRBJ1-5; TCRdb reports TRBD1, a call that lacks DNA to check it against. There are 16 residues in the CDR3. Germline-derived CDR1 and CDR2 are MNHEY and SMNVEV (reference sequence). CDR3 sequence reads: CASSFSGGNSNQPQHF.

The chain uses TRBV7-6 and TRBJ1-3; absent DNA, TCRdb's TRBD1 call cannot be checked. CDR1 and CDR2 (germline): SGHVS, FNYEAQ. The CDR3 runs to 16 residues. The CDR3 is CASSALGPLSGNTIYF.

The genes are TRBV5-5 and TRBJ2-1; TCRdb's assignment of TRBD1 cannot be checked, as there is no DNA. The germline gives CDR1 SGHKS, CDR2 YYEKEE (reference sequence). The CDR3 extends over 11 amino acids. CDR3 sequence: CASNSRGPQFF.

The chain joins TRBV30 to TRBJ1-2; without DNA, the TCRdb call of TRBD1 cannot be checked. Looked up from germline, CDR1 is GTSNPN and CDR2 is SVGIG (reference sequence). There are 14 residues in the CDR3. CDR3 in amino acids: CAWSVRGGRGGYTF. Looking up the rest from reference TRBV30 and TRBJ1-2 gives the full variable domain: SQTIHQWPATLVQPVGSPLSLECTVEGTSNPNLYWYRQAAGRGLQLLFYSVGIGQISSEVPQNLSASRPQDRQFILSSKKLLLSDSGFYLCAWSVRGGRGGYTFGSGTRLTVV.

V and J are TRBV7-2 and TRBJ2-3; with no DNA, the TCRdb D assignment of TRBD1 cannot be verified. Germline values: CDR1 SGHTA, CDR2 FQGNSA. The length of the CDR3 is 14 residues. This CDR3 reads CASSLALWAGNQYF.

This chain uses TRBV12-3 or TRBV12-4 with TRBJ2-1; without DNA, the TCRdb call of TRBD2 cannot be checked. The CDR3 covers 16 residues. The CDR3 spells CASREGGQSSYNEQFF.

The chain carries TRBV24-1 and TRBJ2-3; TCRdb lists TRBD1, though no DNA is available to test this call. This CDR3 region has 14 residues. Per the germline V gene, CDR1 is KGHDR and CDR2 is SFDVKD. CDR3 sequence reads: CATSDFRERDTQYF.

This sequence joins TRBV9 and TRBJ2-1; TCRdb proposes TRBD1, but this gene call is untestable without DNA. The V gene's germline CDR1 is SGDLS and CDR2 YYNGEE. There are 15 residues in the CDR3. The CDR3 region is CASSVGGTGRNEQFF.

The rearrangement joins TRBV7-7 to TRBJ2-1; TCRdb outputs TRBD2, but without DNA this stays unchecked. This CDR3 has 13 residues. Germline lookup yields CDR1 SSHAT and CDR2 FNYEAQ (reference sequence). This CDR3 is CASRASGSYEQFF.

V and J are TRBV20-1 and TRBJ2-6; TCRdb's D call of TRBD1 is untestable without DNA. The germline gives CDR1 DFQATT, CDR2 SNEGSKA (reference sequence). This CDR3 has 17 amino acids. The CDR3 sequence is CSASSVQGSSGANVLTF.

V and J are TRBV9 and TRBJ2-1. The germline V gene encodes CDR1 SGDLS and CDR2 YYNGEE. The CDR3 runs to 18 residues. The CDR3 spells CASSVQTTTGGTYNEQFF.

J is TRBJ2-7 and V is TRBV12-3 or TRBV12-4; the TRBD1 assignment by TCRdb is unverifiable without DNA. This CDR3 has 13 amino acids. The CDR3 spells CASSTPRGHEQYF.

The V gene is TRBV5-1, the J gene TRBJ1-1; TCRdb's assignment of TRBD1 cannot be checked, as there is no DNA. This CDR3 is 14 amino acids long. The germline gives CDR1 SGHRS, CDR2 YFSETQ. The CDR3 sequence: CASSYTTANTEAFF.

This chain links TRBV4-3 with TRBJ1-6; the D gene TCRdb calls, TRBD1, cannot be checked with no DNA. This CDR3 is built from 16 residues. CDR1 and CDR2 (germline): LGHNA, YSLEER. CDR3 in amino acids: CASSQDSGGANSPLHF.

V usage is TRBV11-3 and J usage is TRBJ2-1; TCRdb gives TRBD1 as the D gene, but with no DNA this cannot be confirmed. From germline, CDR1 is SGHNT and CDR2 YENEEA. The CDR3 totals 16 residues. CDR3: CASSPRDPLTYNEQFF.

The rearrangement joins TRBV27 to TRBJ2-7; TCRdb returns TRBD2, unconfirmable since there is no DNA. The germline V gene has CDR1 MNHEY and CDR2 SMNVEV (reference sequence). CDR3 length: 14 amino acids. This CDR3 is CASSSSGATYEQYF.

The V and J genes are TRBV6-2 or TRBV6-3 and TRBJ2-7; TCRdb's D gene call, TRBD2, goes unchecked for lack of DNA. The CDR3 runs to 13 residues. CDR1 MNHEY and CDR2 SVGEGT come from the germline V gene. The CDR3 region is CASRGTGSGEQYF.

The chain links TRBV11-1 to TRBJ1-1; TCRdb's D call, TRBD1, is unchecked because there is no DNA. Germline values: CDR1 SGHAT, CDR2 FQDESV (reference sequence). This CDR3 spans 15 amino acids. The CDR3 protein is CASSGDRGPNTEAFF.

The V call is TRBV18, the J call TRBJ2-1. The germline V gene encodes CDR1 KGHSH and CDR2 LQKENI. The CDR3 contains 17 residues. The CDR3 spells CASSPRAGAWSYNEQFF.

The genes are TRBV27 and TRBJ2-2; the D gene TCRdb calls, TRBD1, cannot be checked with no DNA. This CDR3 has 16 residues. Looked up from germline, CDR1 is MNHEY and CDR2 is SMNVEV (reference sequence). The CDR3 loop reads CASTLTGTANTGELFF.

V and J are TRBV11-2 and TRBJ2-3; there is no DNA to check the TCRdb D call of TRBD1. The germline CDR1 and CDR2 sequences are SGHAT and FQNNGV. The CDR3 contains 15 residues. The CDR3 here is CASSRLTGGTDTQYF.

The genes are TRBV29-1 and TRBJ1-1; as DNA is missing, the TRBD1 call by TCRdb cannot be tested. The CDR3 sequence is 12 residues long. Germline CDR1 and CDR2: SQVTM and ANQGSEA. CDR3 in amino acids: CSVRPLDTEAFF.